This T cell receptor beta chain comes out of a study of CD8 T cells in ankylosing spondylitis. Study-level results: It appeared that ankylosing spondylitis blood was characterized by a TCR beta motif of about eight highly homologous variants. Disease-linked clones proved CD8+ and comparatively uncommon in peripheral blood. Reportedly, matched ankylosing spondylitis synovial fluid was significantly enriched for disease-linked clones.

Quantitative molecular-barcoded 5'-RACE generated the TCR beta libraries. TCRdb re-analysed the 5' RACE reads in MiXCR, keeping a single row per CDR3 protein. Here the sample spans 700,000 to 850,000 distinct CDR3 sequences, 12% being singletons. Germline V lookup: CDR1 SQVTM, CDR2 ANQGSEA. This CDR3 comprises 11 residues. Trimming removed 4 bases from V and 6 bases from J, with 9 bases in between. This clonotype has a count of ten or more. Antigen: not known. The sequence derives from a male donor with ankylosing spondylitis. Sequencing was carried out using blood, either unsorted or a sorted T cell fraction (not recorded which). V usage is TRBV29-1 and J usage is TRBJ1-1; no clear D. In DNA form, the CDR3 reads TGCAGCGTTGTCCCTTCGGCTGAAGCTTTCTTT. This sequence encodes CSVVPSAEAFF.